This T cell receptor (beta chain) was observed in a study of T cells in Graves' hyperthyroidism and ophthalmopathy. Study-wide results and caveats: Clonotypes that were expanded in thyroid above 0.001 mostly appeared in blood too.

Using RNA transcripts as the source, TCR beta CDR3 regions were amplified. TCR CDR3 regions were first amplified by RT-PCR with HTBI primers. Using its own MiXCR run on the multiplex PCR reads, TCRdb lists one record per CDR3 protein. The table shows a few hundred thousand distinct CDR3 sequences, with about a sixth occurring only once. The CDR3 covers 11 residues. In germline, CDR1 is MDHEN, CDR2 SYDVKM. Trimming stripped 5 bases from V and 4 bases from J, with 6 bases between. This clonotype was seen at least ten times. What it binds is unknown. Researchers barred patients who had uncontrolled infection, other autoimmune disease, pregnancy or lactation. Orbital computed tomography and thyroid ultrasound, together with serum TRAb and thyroxine and clinical symptoms, were used for diagnoses.

The specimen was blood. The genes are TRBV28 and TRBJ2-7; D not certain. This receptor was taken from a woman between 35 and 50 years old with Graves' ophthalmopathy. The CDR3 spells CASSTEYEQYF. Here the CDR3 DNA reads TGTGCCAGCAGTACCGAGTACGAGCAGTACTTC. The full variable domain, in which reference TRBV28 and TRBJ2-7 provide the parts outside the CDR3, is DVKVTQSSRYLVKRTGEKVFLECVQDMDHENMFWYRQDPGLGLRLIYFSYDVKMKEKGDIPEGYSVSREKKERFSLILESASTNQTSMYLCASSTEYEQYFGPGTRLTVT.